The TCR beta chain under discussion was sequenced for a study of T cell responses to AZD1222 COVID-19 vaccine. Assay used: immunoSEQ multiplex PCR; TCRdb lists only in-frame clones, some missing. The top ten clones hold roughly 13% of a sample with roughly 120,000 clones, 80% to 95% of them seen once. Regarding this clone: Its target is unknown.

Overall study results and limits: Baseline serostatus was positive in only a handful of AZD1222 recipients.

V was trimmed by 4 bases and J by 7 bases, leaving 16 bases between them. CDR3 length: 14 residues. Germline V CDR1 and CDR2: SEHNR, FQNEAQ (reference sequence). The gene calls are TRBV7-9 and TRBJ1-2; D ambiguous. The TCR comes from an adult in good health. Material: peripheral blood, obtained on day 0 of AZD1222 vaccination. CDR3 sequence reads: CASSSALLRSGYTF. DNA of the CDR3: TGTGCCAGCAGCTCTGCGCTACTACGGAGTGGCTACACCTTC.